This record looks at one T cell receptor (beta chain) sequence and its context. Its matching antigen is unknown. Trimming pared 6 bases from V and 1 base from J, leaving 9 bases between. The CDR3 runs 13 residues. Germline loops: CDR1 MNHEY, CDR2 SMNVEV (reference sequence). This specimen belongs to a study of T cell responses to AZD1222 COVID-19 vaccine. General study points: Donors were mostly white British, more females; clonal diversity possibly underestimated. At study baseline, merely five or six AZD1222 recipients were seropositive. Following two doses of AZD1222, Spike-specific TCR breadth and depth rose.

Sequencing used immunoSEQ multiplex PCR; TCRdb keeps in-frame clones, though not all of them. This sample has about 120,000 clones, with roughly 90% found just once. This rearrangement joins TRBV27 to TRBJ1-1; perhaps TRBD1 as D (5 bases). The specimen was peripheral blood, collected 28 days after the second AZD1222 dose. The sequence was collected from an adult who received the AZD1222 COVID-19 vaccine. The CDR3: CASRGLGNTEAFF. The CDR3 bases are TGTGCCAGCAGGGGGCTGGGGAACACTGAAGCTTTCTTT.